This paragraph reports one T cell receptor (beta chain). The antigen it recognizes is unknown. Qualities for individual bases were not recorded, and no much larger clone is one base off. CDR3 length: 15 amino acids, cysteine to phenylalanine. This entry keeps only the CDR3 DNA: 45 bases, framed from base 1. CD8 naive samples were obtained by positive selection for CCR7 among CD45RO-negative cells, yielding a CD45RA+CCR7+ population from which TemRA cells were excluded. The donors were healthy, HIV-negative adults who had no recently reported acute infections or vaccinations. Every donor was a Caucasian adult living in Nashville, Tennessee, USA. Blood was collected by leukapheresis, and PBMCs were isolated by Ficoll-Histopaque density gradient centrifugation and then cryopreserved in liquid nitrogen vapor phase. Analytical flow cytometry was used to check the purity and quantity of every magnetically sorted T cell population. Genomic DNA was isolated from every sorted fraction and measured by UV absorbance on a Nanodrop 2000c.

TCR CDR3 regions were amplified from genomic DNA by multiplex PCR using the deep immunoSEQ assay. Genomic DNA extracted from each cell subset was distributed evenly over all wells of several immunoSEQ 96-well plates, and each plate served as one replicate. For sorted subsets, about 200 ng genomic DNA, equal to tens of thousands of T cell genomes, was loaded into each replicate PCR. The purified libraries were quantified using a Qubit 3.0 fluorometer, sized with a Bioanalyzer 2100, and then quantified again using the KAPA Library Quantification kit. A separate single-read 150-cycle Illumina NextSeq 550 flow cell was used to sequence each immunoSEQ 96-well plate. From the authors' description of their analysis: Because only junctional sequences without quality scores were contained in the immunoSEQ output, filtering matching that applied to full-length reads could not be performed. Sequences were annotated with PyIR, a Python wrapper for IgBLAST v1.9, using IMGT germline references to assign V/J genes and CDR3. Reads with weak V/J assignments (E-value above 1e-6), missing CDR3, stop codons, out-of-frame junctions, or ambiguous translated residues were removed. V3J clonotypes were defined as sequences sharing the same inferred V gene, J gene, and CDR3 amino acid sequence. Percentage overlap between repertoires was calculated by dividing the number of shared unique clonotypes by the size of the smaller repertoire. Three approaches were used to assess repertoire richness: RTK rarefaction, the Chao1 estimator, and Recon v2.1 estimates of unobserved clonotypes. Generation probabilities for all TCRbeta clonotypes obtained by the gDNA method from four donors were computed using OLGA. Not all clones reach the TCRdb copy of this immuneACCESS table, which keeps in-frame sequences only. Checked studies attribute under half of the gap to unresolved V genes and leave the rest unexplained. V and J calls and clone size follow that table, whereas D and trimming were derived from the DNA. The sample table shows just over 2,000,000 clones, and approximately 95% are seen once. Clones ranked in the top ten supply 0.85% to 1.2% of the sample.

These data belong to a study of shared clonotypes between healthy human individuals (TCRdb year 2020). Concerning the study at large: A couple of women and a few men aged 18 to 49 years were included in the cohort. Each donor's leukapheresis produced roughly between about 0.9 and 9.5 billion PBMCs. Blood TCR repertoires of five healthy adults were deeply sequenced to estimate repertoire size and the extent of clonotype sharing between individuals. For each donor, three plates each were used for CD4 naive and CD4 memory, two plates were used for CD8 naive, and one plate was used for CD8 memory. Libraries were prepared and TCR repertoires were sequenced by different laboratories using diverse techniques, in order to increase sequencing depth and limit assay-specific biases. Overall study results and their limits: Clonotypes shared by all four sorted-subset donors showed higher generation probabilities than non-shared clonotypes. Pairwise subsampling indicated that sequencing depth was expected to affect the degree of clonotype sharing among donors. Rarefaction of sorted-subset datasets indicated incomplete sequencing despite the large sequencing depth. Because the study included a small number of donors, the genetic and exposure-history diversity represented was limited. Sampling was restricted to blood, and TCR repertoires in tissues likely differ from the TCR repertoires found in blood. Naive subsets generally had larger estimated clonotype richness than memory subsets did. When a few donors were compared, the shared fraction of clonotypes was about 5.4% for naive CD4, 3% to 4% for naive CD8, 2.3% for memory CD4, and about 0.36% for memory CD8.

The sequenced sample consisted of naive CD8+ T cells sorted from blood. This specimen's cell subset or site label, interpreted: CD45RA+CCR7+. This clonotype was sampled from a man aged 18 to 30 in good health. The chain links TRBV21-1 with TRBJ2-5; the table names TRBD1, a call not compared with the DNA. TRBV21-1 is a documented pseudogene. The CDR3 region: CARQIKRDSKETQYF. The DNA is TGTGCCAGACAAATTAAGAGGGACAGTAAAGAGACCCAGTACTTC.